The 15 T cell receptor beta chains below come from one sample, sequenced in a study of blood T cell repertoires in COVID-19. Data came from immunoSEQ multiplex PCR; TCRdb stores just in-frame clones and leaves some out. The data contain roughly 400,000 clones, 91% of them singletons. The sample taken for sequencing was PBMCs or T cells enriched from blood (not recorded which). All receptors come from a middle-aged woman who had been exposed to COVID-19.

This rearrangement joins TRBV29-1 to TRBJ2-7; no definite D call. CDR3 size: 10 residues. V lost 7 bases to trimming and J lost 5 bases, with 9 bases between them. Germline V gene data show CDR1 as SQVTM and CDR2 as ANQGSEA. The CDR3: CSARGNEQYF. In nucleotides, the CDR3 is TGCAGCGCCAGAGGAAACGAGCAGTACTTC.

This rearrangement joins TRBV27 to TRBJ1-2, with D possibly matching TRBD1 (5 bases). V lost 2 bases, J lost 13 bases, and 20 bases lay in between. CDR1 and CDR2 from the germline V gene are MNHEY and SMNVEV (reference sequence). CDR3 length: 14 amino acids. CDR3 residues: CASSLAFSGVPSTF. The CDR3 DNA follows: TGTGCCAGCAGTTTAGCCTTCTCGGGGGTCCCGTCCACCTTC.

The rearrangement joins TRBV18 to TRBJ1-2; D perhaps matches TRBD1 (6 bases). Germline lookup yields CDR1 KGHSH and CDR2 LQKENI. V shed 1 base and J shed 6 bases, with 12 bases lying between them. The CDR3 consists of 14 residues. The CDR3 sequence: CASSPRQGYDGYTF. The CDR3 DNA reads TGTGCCAGCTCACCACGTCAGGGGTACGATGGCTACACCTTC. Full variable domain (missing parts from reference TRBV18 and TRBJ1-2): NAGVMQNPRHLVRRRGQEARLRCSPMKGHSHVYWYRQLPEEGLKFMVYLQKENIIDESGMPKERFSAEFPKEGPSILRIQQVVRGDSAAYFCASSPRQGYDGYTFGSGTRLTVV.

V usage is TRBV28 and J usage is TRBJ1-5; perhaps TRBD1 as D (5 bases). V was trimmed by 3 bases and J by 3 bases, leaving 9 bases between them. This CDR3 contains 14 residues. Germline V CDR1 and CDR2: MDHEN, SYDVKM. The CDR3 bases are TGTGCCAGCAGTTTGGGGGGGACCAATCAGCCCCAGCATTTT. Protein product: CASSLGGTNQPQHF.

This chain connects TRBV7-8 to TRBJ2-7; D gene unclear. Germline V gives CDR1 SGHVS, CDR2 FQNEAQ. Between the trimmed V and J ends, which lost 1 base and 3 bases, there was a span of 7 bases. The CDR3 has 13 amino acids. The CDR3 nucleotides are TGTGCCAGCAGCTTAGTGTCAGGCTACGAGCAGTACTTC. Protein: CASSLVSGYEQYF.

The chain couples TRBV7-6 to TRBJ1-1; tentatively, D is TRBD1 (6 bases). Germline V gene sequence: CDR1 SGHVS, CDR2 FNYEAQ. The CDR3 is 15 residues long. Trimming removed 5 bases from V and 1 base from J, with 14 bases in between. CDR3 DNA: TGTGCCAGCAGCCAGGGGCTACAGGAGAACACTGAAGCTTTCTTT. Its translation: CASSQGLQENTEAFF. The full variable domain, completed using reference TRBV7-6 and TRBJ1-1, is GAGVSQSPRYKVTKRGQDVALRCDPISGHVSLYWYRQALGQGPEFLTYFNYEAQQDKSGLPNDRFSAERPEGSISTLTIQRTEQRDSAMYRCASSQGLQENTEAFFGQGTRLTVV.

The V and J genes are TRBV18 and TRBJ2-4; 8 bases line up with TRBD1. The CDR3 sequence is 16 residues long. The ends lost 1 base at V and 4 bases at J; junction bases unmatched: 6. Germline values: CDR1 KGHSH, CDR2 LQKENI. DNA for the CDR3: TGTGCCAGCTCACCACGTGAGGGACAGGCGAAAAACATTCAGTACTTC. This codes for CASSPREGQAKNIQYF.

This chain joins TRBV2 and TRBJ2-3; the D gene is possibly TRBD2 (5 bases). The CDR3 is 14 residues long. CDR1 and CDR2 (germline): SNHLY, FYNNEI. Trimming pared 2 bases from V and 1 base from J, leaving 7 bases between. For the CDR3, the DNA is TGTGCCAGCAGTGAAACCGGGGGCACAGATACGCAGTATTTT. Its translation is CASSETGGTDTQYF.

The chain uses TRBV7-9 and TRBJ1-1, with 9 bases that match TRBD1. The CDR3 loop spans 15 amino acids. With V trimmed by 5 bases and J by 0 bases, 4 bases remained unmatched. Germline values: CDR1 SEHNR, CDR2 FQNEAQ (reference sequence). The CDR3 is CASSTGQGMNTEAFF. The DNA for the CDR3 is TGTGCCAGCAGCACAGGACAGGGGATGAACACTGAAGCTTTCTTT. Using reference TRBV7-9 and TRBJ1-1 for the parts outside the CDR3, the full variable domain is DTGVSQNPRHKITKRGQNVTFRCDPISEHNRLYWYRQTLGQGPEFLTYFQNEAQLEKSRLLSDRFSAERPKGSFSTLEIQRTEQGDSAMYLCASSTGQGMNTEAFFGQGTRLTVV.

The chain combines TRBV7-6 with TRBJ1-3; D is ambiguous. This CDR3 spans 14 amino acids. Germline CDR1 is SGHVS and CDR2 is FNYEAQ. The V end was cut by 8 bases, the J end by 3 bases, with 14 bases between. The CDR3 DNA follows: TGTGCCAGCTCAGGCGAGGGAAATGGAAACACCATATATTTT. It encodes CASSGEGNGNTIYF.

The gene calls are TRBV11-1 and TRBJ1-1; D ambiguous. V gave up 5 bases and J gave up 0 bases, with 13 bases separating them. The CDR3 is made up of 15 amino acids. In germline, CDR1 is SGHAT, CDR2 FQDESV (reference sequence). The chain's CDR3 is CASSREVGLNTEAFF. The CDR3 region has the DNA TGTGCCAGCAGCAGAGAGGTAGGCTTGAACACTGAAGCTTTCTTT.

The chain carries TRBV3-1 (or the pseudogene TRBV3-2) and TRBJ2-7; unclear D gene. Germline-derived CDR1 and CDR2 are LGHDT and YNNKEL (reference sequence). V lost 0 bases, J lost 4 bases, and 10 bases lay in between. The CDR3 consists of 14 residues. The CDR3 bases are TGTGCCAGCAGCCAAGACGGTCGATTATACGAGCAGTACTTC. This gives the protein CASSQDGRLYEQYF.

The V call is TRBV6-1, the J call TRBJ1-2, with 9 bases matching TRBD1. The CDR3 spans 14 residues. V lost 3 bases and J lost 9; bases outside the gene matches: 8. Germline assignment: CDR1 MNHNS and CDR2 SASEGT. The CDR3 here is CASSDRDRASSYTF. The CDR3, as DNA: TGTGCCAGCAGTGACCGGGACAGGGCCAGTAGCTACACCTTC.

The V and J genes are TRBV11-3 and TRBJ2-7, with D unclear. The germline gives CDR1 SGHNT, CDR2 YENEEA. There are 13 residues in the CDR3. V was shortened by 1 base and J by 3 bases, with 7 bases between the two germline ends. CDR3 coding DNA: TGTGCCAGCAGCTTAGGTCCCAACTACGAGCAGTACTTC. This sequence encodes CASSLGPNYEQYF.

The CDR3 spells CASSMGRQARNEKLFF. CDR3 coding DNA: TGTGCCAGTAGTATGGGTCGACAGGCCCGTAATGAAAAACTGTTTTTT. V gene TRBV19 combines with J gene TRBJ1-4; D perhaps matches TRBD1 (6 bases). V lost 3 bases and J lost 4, with 15 bases in between. This CDR3 region has 16 residues. The germline gives CDR1 LNHDA, CDR2 SQIVND (reference sequence).